This is a list of T cell receptor beta chains from one sample in a study of long-term antiretroviral therapy in people with HIV. Libraries were prepared by immunoSEQ multiplex PCR; TCRdb keeps only in-frame clonotypes and omits some of them. The sample carries under 20,000 clones, 65% to 85% recorded once. The sequencing here drew on unsorted PBMCs, taken approximately 1.3 years before starting antiretroviral therapy. The receptors were sampled from a man aged 25 to 40 with HIV. The CDR3 runs from the conserved cysteine through the conserved F or W. D genes are given only for firm matches. Only some rows state a clone size, as once, few, many or a class for expanded clones.

clone size	V gene	J gene	D gene	CDR3 DNA	CDR3 protein
NA	TRBV11-2	TRBJ2-7	TRBD2	TGTGCCAGCAGCTTAGCACTAGCGGGGTCCTACGAGCAGTACTTC	CASSLALAGSYEQYF
NA	TRBV29-1	TRBJ2-5	NA	TGCAGCATCACAGGGTGGCAAGAGACCCAGTACTTC	CSITGWQETQYF
once	TRBV9	TRBJ2-1	NA	TGTGCCAGCAGCCTAGGCTCCTACAATGAGCAGTTCTTC	CASSLGSYNEQFF
NA	TRBV7-2	TRBJ1-1	NA	TGTGCCAGCAGCTTAGGGGGGTATGTGAACACTGAAGCTTTCTTT	CASSLGGYVNTEAFF
NA	TRBV5-1	TRBJ2-4	NA	TGCGCCAGCAGCTTGGGGGGAACAGATCTAGCCAAAAACATTCAGTACTTC	CASSLGGTDLAKNIQYF
NA	TRBV25-1	TRBJ2-3	TRBD1	TGTGCCAGCAGTGATTACCCCCCGACAGGGGGAGGGAAGGATACGCAGTATTTT	CASSDYPPTGGGKDTQYF
once	TRBV4-2	TRBJ1-5	TRBD1	TGTGCCAGCAGCCTACTACCGGGACAGGGGGAGGATCAGCCCCAGCATTTT	CASSLLPGQGEDQPQHF
NA	TRBV5-1	TRBJ2-3	NA	TGCGCCAGCATCTGGGGCCTTACTAGCACAGATACGCAGTATTTT	CASIWGLTSTDTQYF
NA	TRBV28	TRBJ2-1	NA	TGTGCCAGCAGTTTTTCTTTGGATGAGCAGTTCTTC	CASSFSLDEQFF
NA	TRBV4-1	TRBJ2-1	TRBD1	TGCGCCAGCAGCCAAATACAGGACAGGGGGCCCGGGTTTATCAATGAGCAGTTCTTC	CASSQIQDRGPGFINEQFF
medium-sized	TRBV6-5	TRBJ1-5	NA	TGTGCCAGCAAGTTGGCAGGGCAGAATCAGCCCCAGCATTTT	CASKLAGQNQPQHF
NA	TRBV7-2	TRBJ1-2	NA	TGTGCCAGCAGCACTACAGCGAACCCGGCAAACTATGGCTACACCTTC	CASSTTANPANYGYTF
once	TRBV5-8	TRBJ2-6	NA	TGTGCCAGCAGTCTTGGGTCGGTCCCTGGGGCCAACGTCCTGACTTTC	CASSLGSVPGANVLTF
NA	TRBV5-1	TRBJ2-4	NA	TGCGCCAGCAGCCCCGGGTGGGTAGCCAAAAACATTCAGTACTTC	CASSPGWVAKNIQYF
NA	TRBV14	TRBJ2-1	TRBD2	TGTGCCAGCAGCCAAAACACCGGGACTAGGTTCAATGAGCAGTTCTTC	CASSQNTGTRFNEQFF
NA	TRBV7-8	TRBJ2-5	NA	TGTGCCAGCAGCTTAGTACGGTTACCCCAAGAGACCCAGTACTTC	CASSLVRLPQETQYF
NA	TRBV12-5	TRBJ1-5	NA	TGTGCTAGTGGTTTGGTACTGGGTCAGCCCCAGCATTTT	CASGLVLGQPQHF
NA	TRBV15	TRBJ2-2	TRBD1	TGTGCCACCAGCAGTCCCCTCGGGGACAGAAGCACCGGGGAGCTGTTTTTT	CATSSPLGDRSTGELFF
NA	TRBV19	TRBJ1-5	NA	TGTGCCAGTAGTATAAGTGTGGGGTCCCTAGCTCAGCCCCAGCATTTT	CASSISVGSLAQPQHF
medium-sized	TRBV9	TRBJ2-3	TRBD2	TGTGCCAGCAGCCCAACCTTACTAGCGGTTACGCAGTATTTT	CASSPTLLAVTQYF
NA	TRBV7-6	TRBJ2-1	NA	TGTGCCAGCAGCCCCCAGGGGTCAGCGGGATCCTACAATGAGCAGTTCTTC	CASSPQGSAGSYNEQFF
NA	TRBV18	TRBJ2-5	TRBD1	TGTGCCAGCTCACCAGACAGGGTTGGTGGCCAAGAGACCCAGTACTTC	CASSPDRVGGQETQYF
NA	TRBV28	TRBJ2-2	TRBD2	TGTGCCAGCAGTTTGGGACTAGCGGGAGTGGGGAAGGCCGGGGAGCTGTTTTTT	CASSLGLAGVGKAGELFF